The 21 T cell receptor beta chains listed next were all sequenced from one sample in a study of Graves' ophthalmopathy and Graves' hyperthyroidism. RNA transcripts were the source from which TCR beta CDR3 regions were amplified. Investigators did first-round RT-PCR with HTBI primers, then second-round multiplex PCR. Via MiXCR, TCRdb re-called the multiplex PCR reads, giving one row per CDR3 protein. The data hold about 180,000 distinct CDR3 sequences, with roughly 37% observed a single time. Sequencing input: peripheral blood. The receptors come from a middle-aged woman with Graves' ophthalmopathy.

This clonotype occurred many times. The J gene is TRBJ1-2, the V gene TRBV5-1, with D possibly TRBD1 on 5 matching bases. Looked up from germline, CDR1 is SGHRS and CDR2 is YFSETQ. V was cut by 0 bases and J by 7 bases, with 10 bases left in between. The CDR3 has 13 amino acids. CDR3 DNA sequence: TGCGCCAGCAGCTTGGAGGGGTTCTCTGGCTACACCTTC. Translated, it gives CASSLEGFSGYTF.

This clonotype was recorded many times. CDR3 nucleotides: TGTGCCAGCAGGACCCACCGGGATTCACCCCTCCACTTT. It translates to CASRTHRDSPLHF. The chain uses TRBV28 and TRBJ1-6; D ambiguous. Germline-derived CDR1 and CDR2 are MDHEN and SYDVKM. V was shortened by 6 bases and J by 8 bases, with 11 bases between the two germline ends. There are 13 residues in the CDR3.

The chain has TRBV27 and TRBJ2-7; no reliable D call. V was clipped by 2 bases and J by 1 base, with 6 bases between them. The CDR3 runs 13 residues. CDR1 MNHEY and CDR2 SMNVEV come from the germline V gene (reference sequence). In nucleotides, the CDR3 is TGTGCCAGCAGTTTAAGCCTTTCCTACGAGCAGTACTTC. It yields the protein CASSLSLSYEQYF.

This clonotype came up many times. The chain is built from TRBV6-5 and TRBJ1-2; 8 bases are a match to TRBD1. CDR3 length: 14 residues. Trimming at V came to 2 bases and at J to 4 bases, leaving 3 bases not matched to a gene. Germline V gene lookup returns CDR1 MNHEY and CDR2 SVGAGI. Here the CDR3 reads CASSYAGQGYGYTF. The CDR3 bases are TGTGCCAGCAGTTACGCCGGACAGGGCTATGGCTACACCTTC.

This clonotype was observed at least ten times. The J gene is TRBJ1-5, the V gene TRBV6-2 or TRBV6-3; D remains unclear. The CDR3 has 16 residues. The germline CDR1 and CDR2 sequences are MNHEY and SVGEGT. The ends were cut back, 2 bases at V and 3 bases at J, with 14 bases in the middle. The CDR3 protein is CASSYGSTRTNQPQHF. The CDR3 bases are TGTGCCAGCAGTTACGGGTCAACAAGAACCAATCAGCCCCAGCATTTT.

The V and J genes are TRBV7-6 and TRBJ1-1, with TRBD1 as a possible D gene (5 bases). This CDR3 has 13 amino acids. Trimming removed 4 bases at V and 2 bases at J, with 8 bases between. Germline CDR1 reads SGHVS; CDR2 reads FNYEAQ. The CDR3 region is CASSSGHNTEAFF. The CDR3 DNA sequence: TGTGCCAGCAGCTCCGGACACAACACTGAAGCTTTCTTT. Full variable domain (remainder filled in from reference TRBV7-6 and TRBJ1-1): GAGVSQSPRYKVTKRGQDVALRCDPISGHVSLYWYRQALGQGPEFLTYFNYEAQQDKSGLPNDRFSAERPEGSISTLTIQRTEQRDSAMYRCASSSGHNTEAFFGQGTRLTVV.

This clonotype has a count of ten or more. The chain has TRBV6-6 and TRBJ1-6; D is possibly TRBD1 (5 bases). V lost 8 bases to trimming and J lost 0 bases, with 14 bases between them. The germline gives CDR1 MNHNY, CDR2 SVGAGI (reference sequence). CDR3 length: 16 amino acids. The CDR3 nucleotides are TGTGCCAGCCTCAACCAGGGCTACTCCTATAATTCACCCCTCCACTTT. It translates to CASLNQGYSYNSPLHF.

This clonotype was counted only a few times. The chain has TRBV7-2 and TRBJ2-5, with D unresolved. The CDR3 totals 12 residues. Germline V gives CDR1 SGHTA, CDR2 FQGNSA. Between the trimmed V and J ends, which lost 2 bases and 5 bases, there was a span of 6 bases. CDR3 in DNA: TGTGCCAGCAGCTTATTGGGGGAGACCCAGTACTTC. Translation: CASSLLGETQYF.

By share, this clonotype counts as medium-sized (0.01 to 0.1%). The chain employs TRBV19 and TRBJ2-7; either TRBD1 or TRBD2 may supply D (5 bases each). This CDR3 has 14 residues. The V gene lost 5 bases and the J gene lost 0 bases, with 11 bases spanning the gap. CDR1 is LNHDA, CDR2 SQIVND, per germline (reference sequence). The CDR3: CASSPGPSSYEQYF. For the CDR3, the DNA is TGTGCCAGTAGTCCGGGACCGTCCTCCTACGAGCAGTACTTC. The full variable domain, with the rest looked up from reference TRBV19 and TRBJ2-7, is DGGITQSPKYLFRKEGQNVTLSCEQNLNHDAMYWYRQDPGQGLRLIYYSQIVNDFQKGDIAEGYSVSREKKESFPLTVTSAQKNPTAFYLCASSPGPSSYEQYFGPGTRLTVT.

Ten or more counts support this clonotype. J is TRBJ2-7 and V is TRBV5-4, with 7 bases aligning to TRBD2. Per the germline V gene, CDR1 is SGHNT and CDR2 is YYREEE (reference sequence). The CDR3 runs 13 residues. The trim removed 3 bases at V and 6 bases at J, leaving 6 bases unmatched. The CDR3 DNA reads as TGTGCCAGCAGCTGGGGGGGGGATGTCGAGCAGTACTTC. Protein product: CASSWGGDVEQYF.

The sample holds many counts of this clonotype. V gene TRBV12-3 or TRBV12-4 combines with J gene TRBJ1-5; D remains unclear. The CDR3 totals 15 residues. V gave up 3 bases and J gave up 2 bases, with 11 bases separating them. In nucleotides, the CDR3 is TGTGCCAGCAGTTTGAGGGCCTCTGGCAATCAGCCCCAGCATTTT. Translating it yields CASSLRASGNQPQHF.

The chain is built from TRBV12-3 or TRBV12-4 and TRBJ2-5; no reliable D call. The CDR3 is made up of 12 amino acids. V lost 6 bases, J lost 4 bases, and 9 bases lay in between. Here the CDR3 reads CASSRRRETQYF. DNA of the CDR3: TGTGCCAGCAGCCGCCGGCGAGAGACCCAGTACTTC.

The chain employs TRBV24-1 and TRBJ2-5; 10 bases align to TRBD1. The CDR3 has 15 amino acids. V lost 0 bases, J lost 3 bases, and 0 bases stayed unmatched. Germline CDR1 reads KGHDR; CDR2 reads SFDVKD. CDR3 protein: CATSDLGTGEETQYF. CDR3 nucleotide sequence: TGTGCCACCAGTGATTTGGGGACAGGGGAAGAGACCCAGTACTTC.

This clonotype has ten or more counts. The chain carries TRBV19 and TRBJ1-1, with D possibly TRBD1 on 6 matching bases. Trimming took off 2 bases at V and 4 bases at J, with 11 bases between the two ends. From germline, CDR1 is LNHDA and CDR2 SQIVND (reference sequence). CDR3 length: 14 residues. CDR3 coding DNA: TGTGCCAGTAGTATAACAGGGAAACGCACTGAAGCTTTCTTT. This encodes CASSITGKRTEAFF.

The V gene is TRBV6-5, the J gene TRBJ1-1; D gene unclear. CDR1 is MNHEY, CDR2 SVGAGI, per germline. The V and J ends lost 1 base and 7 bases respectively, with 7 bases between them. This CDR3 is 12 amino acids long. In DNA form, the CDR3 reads TGTGCCAGCAGTTACTTTATGGGTGAAGCTTTCTTT. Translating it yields CASSYFMGEAFF.

CDR3 protein: CASSPTGLTGELFF. The DNA of the CDR3 is TGTGCCAGCAGCCCGACAGGGCTCACCGGGGAGCTGTTTTTT. The V and J genes are TRBV27 and TRBJ2-2, with 7 bases matching TRBD1. CDR3 length: 14 amino acids. From germline, CDR1 is MNHEY and CDR2 SMNVEV (reference sequence). With V trimmed by 6 bases and J by 4 bases, 5 bases remained unmatched.

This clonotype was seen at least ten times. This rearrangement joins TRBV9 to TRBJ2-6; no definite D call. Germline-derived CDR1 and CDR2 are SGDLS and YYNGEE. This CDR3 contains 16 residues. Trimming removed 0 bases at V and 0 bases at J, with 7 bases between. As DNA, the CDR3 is TGTGCCAGCAGCGTAGGTGTCGGCTCTGGGGCCAACGTCCTGACTTTC. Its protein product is CASSVGVGSGANVLTF.

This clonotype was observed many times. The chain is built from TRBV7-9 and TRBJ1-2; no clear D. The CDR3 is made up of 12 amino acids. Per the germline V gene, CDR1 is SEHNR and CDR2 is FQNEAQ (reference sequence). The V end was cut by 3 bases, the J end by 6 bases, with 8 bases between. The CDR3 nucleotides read TGTGCCAGCAGCTTGGACGTTCATGGCTACACCTTC. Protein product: CASSLDVHGYTF.

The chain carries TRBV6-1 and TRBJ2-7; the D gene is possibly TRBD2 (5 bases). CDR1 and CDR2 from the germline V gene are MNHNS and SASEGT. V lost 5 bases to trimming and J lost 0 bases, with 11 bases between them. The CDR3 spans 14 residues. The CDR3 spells CASSPAGVSYEQYF. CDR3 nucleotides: TGTGCCAGCAGTCCCGCCGGGGTCTCCTACGAGCAGTACTTC.

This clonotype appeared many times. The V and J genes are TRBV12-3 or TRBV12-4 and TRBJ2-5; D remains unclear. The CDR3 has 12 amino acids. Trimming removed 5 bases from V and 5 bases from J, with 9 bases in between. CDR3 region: CASSHERETQYF. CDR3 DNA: TGTGCCAGCAGTCACGAAAGGGAGACCCAGTACTTC.

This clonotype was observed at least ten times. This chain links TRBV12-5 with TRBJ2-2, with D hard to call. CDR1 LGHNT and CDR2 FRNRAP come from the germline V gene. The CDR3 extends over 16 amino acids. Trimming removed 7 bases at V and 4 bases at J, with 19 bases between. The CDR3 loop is CASALRPGSVTGELFF. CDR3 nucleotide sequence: TGTGCTAGTGCCCTCCGACCGGGTTCGGTCACCGGGGAGCTGTTTTTT. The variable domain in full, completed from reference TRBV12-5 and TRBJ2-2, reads DARVTQTPRHKVTEMGQEVTMRCQPILGHNTVFWYRQTMMQGLELLAYFRNRAPLDDSGMPKDRFSAEMPDATLATLKIQPSEPRDSAVYFCASALRPGSVTGELFFGEGSRLTVL.